This entry lists 25 T cell receptor beta chains sequenced from one sample in a study of T-cell memory formation after mild COVID-19. TCRdb re-called the 5' RACE reads through MiXCR, storing one row per CDR3 protein. Of a few hundred thousand distinct CDR3 sequences in the sample, roughly 15% are singletons; the top ten hold around a fifth. Sequences were obtained from PBMCs or a T cell subset sorted from them (not recorded which). These receptor sequences come from a man between 18 and 29 years old who had mild COVID-19 (a few samples of this study predate the infection). Cell type and time point are not known.

This chain links TRBV27 with TRBJ1-5, with no clear D. The CDR3 is made up of 15 amino acids. Trimming removed 5 bases at V and 2 bases at J, with 13 bases between. Germline V lookup: CDR1 MNHEY, CDR2 SMNVEV (reference sequence). The CDR3 reads CASSLRVAGNQPQHF. CDR3 DNA: TGTGCCAGCAGTCTCCGGGTGGCGGGCAATCAGCCCCAGCATTTT.

This clonotype showed up many times. The chain links TRBV6-6 to TRBJ2-7; a weak D match, TRBD2 (5 bases). In germline, CDR1 is MNHNY, CDR2 SVGAGI (reference sequence). CDR3 length equals 13 residues. The V end lost 2 bases, the J end lost 7 bases, and 12 bases lay between the germline ends. CDR3 amino acids: CASSYGIPGEQYV. The CDR3 coding sequence is TGTGCCAGCAGTTACGGTATCCCGGGGGAGCAGTACGTC.

This chain connects TRBV19 to TRBJ1-2, with D possibly TRBD1 on 5 matching bases. The V end was cut by 1 base, the J end by 4 bases, with 13 bases between. The length of the CDR3 is 15 residues. CDR1 is LNHDA and CDR2 is SQIVND in the germline V gene (reference sequence). CDR3 sequence (DNA): TGTGCCAGTAGTATAGCAGGGCTCGCCGGCTATGGCTACACCTTC. Translated, it gives CASSIAGLAGYGYTF. Using reference TRBV19 and TRBJ1-2 for the parts outside the CDR3, the full variable domain is DGGITQSPKYLFRKEGQNVTLSCEQNLNHDAMYWYRQDPGQGLRLIYYSQIVNDFQKGDIAEGYSVSREKKESFPLTVTSAQKNPTAFYLCASSIAGLAGYGYTFGSGTRLTVV.

This sequence joins TRBV4-1 and TRBJ1-1; no firm D call. The V gene's germline CDR1 is MGHRA and CDR2 YSYEKL. Trimming stripped 3 bases from V and 4 bases from J, with 15 bases between. The CDR3 is made up of 15 amino acids. The CDR3 here is CASSQAGFMGTEAFF. The CDR3, as DNA: TGCGCCAGCAGCCAGGCTGGCTTTATGGGCACTGAAGCTTTCTTT.

This clonotype came up a few times. J is TRBJ1-1 and V is TRBV4-1; D gene ambiguous. This CDR3 has 14 amino acids. The germline V and J ends were trimmed by 0 bases and 4 bases, with 9 bases remaining between them. The germline CDR1 and CDR2 sequences are MGHRA and YSYEKL. The CDR3 coding sequence is TGCGCCAGCAGCCAAGATAAACGGTTCACTGAAGCTTTCTTT. Amino acids: CASSQDKRFTEAFF.

This clonotype was observed a handful of times. The V and J genes are TRBV7-9 and TRBJ1-2; 7 bases map to TRBD1. The germline V gene has CDR1 SEHNR and CDR2 FQNEAQ (reference sequence). The CDR3 runs 15 residues. The J segment lost 5 bases and the V segment lost 3 bases, leaving 9 bases of the junction unmatched. The CDR3, as DNA: TGTGCCAGCAGCTTGGGTGACAGGGAGGCGTATGGCTACACCTTC. It codes for CASSLGDREAYGYTF.

The table lists this clonotype with a few counts. The chain combines TRBV10-3 with TRBJ2-3, with D tentatively TRBD1 (6 bases). The germline CDR1 and CDR2 sequences are ENHRY and SYGVKD. This CDR3 contains 14 residues. V lost 3 bases, J lost 4 bases, and 11 bases lay in between. The CDR3 loop reads CAISDSGAADTQYF. The CDR3 DNA reads TGTGCCATCAGTGATTCAGGGGCGGCAGATACGCAGTATTTT.

The chain is built from TRBV30 and TRBJ2-1; TRBD2 agrees at 9 bases. J was trimmed by 9 bases and V by 4 bases; bases with no gene match: 10. This CDR3 contains 14 residues. Per germline, CDR1 GTSNPN and CDR2 SVGIG (reference sequence). CDR3 nucleotide sequence: TGTGCCTGGAACCCAGCGGGGGGCCCGGGTGAGCAGTTCTTC. Its translation: CAWNPAGGPGEQFF.

This clonotype has a handful of counts. The genes are TRBV6-1 and TRBJ2-1, with a weak D call TRBD1 (5 bases). The V end lost 4 bases, the J end lost 0 bases, and 13 bases lay between the germline ends. CDR3 size: 16 residues. From germline, CDR1 is MNHNS and CDR2 SASEGT. CDR3 in amino acids: CASSGNRRGSYNEQFF. The CDR3 nucleotides are TGTGCCAGCAGTGGAAACCGAAGGGGCTCCTACAATGAGCAGTTCTTC.

This clonotype appeared a few times. This chain uses TRBV7-6 with TRBJ2-2, with D maybe TRBD1 (7 bases). CDR1 is SGHVS and CDR2 is FNYEAQ in the germline V gene. V dropped 2 bases and J dropped 0 bases, with 25 bases sitting between them. The CDR3 totals 21 residues. The CDR3 protein is CASSLPRETGKSLSNTGELFF. The CDR3 DNA reads as TGTGCCAGCAGCTTACCCCGGGAGACAGGGAAGAGCCTGTCGAACACCGGGGAGCTGTTTTTT. The whole variable domain, remainder taken from reference TRBV7-6 and TRBJ2-2, is GAGVSQSPRYKVTKRGQDVALRCDPISGHVSLYWYRQALGQGPEFLTYFNYEAQQDKSGLPNDRFSAERPEGSISTLTIQRTEQRDSAMYRCASSLPRETGKSLSNTGELFFGEGSRLTVL.

The chain uses TRBV23-1 and TRBJ2-1; 7 positions match TRBD2. Being an ORF, TRBV23-1 has a function that is uncertain. V was pared by 2 bases and J by 0 bases, with 1 base of the junction left unmatched. The CDR3 has 15 amino acids. CDR3 coding DNA: TGCGCCAGCAGTCAACGGGGGGACTCCTACAATGAGCAGTTCTTC. Translation: CASSQRGDSYNEQFF.

This clonotype showed up just a few times. The chain uses TRBV7-2 and TRBJ2-7; 7 bases agree with TRBD2. V was pared by 1 base and J by 7 bases, with 4 bases of the junction left unmatched. CDR1 and CDR2 from the germline V gene are SGHTA and FQGNSA. The CDR3 extends over 13 amino acids. In DNA form, the CDR3 reads TGTGCCAGCAGCTTAGGCCGGGGGGATGAGCAGTACTTC. Translating gives CASSLGRGDEQYF.

This clonotype appeared a few times. This rearrangement joins TRBV20-1 to TRBJ1-1, with TRBD1 matching 9 bases. Germline trimming cut 6 bases from V and 5 bases from J; bases unmatched to any gene: 7. Per germline, CDR1 DFQATT and CDR2 SNEGSKA (reference sequence). CDR3 length: 13 residues. CDR3 amino acids: CSAKQGAGTEAFF. In nucleotides, the CDR3 is TGCAGTGCGAAACAGGGGGCCGGGACTGAAGCTTTCTTT.

This clonotype came up a few times. The V gene is TRBV30, the J gene TRBJ2-4, with 8 bases that match TRBD2. The CDR3 loop spans 13 amino acids. Germline loops: CDR1 GTSNPN, CDR2 SVGIG (reference sequence). Trimming removed 2 bases from V and 7 bases from J; junction bases left unmatched: 4. CDR3 amino acids: CAWSRGGLNIQYF. CDR3 in DNA: TGTGCCTGGAGTCGGGGGGGGCTCAACATTCAGTACTTC.

This clonotype was observed a few times. The chain is built from TRBV6-5 and TRBJ1-6, with 7 bases matching TRBD1. The CDR3 has 16 residues. V was clipped by 0 bases and J by 8 bases; unmatched bases: 7. The germline gives CDR1 MNHEY, CDR2 SVGAGI. This chain's CDR3 is CASSYSAGGGYSPLHF. In DNA, the CDR3 is TGTGCCAGCAGTTACTCGGCAGGGGGTGGTTATTCACCCCTCCACTTT.

This chain joins TRBV4-2 and TRBJ1-2; D call uncertain. Trimming pared 0 bases from V and 14 bases from J, leaving 13 bases between. The CDR3 covers 12 residues. CDR1 and CDR2 (germline): LGHNA, YNFKEQ. The CDR3 nucleotides are TGTGCCAGCAGCCAAGATTCCGAGCTGGGGACCTTC. As protein: CASSQDSELGTF.

This clonotype was seen a few times. The rearrangement links TRBV7-2 to TRBJ2-1; unclear D gene. This CDR3 has 13 amino acids. The germline V gene encodes CDR1 SGHTA and CDR2 FQGNSA. Trimming shortened V by 3 bases and J by 6 bases, and 9 bases separated the two germline ends. The CDR3 nucleotides read TGTGCCAGCAGCTTTTCCCTTCCCAATGAGCAGTTCTTC. This gives the protein CASSFSLPNEQFF.

This clonotype was seen only a few times. The CDR3 here is CASSQDGSTGNQPQHF. The CDR3 DNA reads as TGCGCCAGCAGCCAAGATGGTAGTACGGGAAATCAGCCCCAGCATTTT. This chain links TRBV4-3 with TRBJ1-5; no definite D call. The CDR3 sequence is 16 residues long. V lost 0 bases to trimming and J lost 4 bases, with 13 bases between them. Germline lookup yields CDR1 LGHNA and CDR2 YSLEER.

This clonotype has a single count. The chain employs TRBV5-4 and TRBJ2-2, with D possibly TRBD1 on 5 matching bases. Trimming shortened V by 1 base and J by 5 bases, and 9 bases separated the two germline ends. The germline V gene encodes CDR1 SGHNT and CDR2 YYREEE (reference sequence). The CDR3 runs to 14 residues. The CDR3, as DNA: TGTGCCAGCAGCTTGACACAGGCGACCGGGGAGCTGTTTTTT. This gives the protein CASSLTQATGELFF.

The CDR3 loop is CASSAQLHSNQPQHF. The DNA of the CDR3 is TGCGCCAGCAGCGCCCAGTTACATAGCAATCAGCCCCAGCATTTT. The chain combines TRBV4-1 with TRBJ1-5; D not certain. Germline CDR1 reads MGHRA; CDR2 reads YSYEKL. This CDR3 has 15 amino acids. Trimming removed 5 bases at V and 0 bases at J, with 11 bases between.

The sample holds a few counts of this clonotype. The V gene is TRBV4-3, the J gene TRBJ1-1; D might be TRBD1 (6 bases). Per germline, CDR1 LGHNA and CDR2 YSLEER. The CDR3 has 17 amino acids. V was pared by 0 bases and J by 4 bases, with 18 bases between. The CDR3 reads CASSQDLLGQWSTEAFF. The CDR3, as DNA: TGCGCCAGCAGCCAAGACTTACTAGGACAGTGGTCCACTGAAGCTTTCTTT.

The table lists this clonotype with a few counts. The V call is TRBV12-3 or TRBV12-4, the J call TRBJ1-5; D may be TRBD1 (5 bases). V was cut by 8 bases and J by 7 bases, with 15 bases left in between. This CDR3 is built from 13 residues. The CDR3 region has the DNA TGTGCCAGCCGGGTAGGGAAGGGGCAGCCCCAGCATTTT. Amino acid sequence: CASRVGKGQPQHF.

This clonotype has only a few counts. The chain combines TRBV6-6 with TRBJ2-7; unclear D gene. CDR1 is MNHNY and CDR2 is SVGAGI in the germline V gene (reference sequence). The CDR3 extends over 14 amino acids. The V end was cut by 0 bases, the J end by 3 bases, with 9 bases between. The CDR3 protein is CASSYSSYNYEQYV. DNA for the CDR3: TGTGCCAGCAGTTACTCTTCCTATAACTACGAGCAGTACGTC.

This clonotype has only a few counts. V gene TRBV18 combines with J gene TRBJ1-5, with D perhaps matching TRBD1 (6 bases). Between the trimmed V and J ends, which lost 6 bases and 4 bases, there was a span of 10 bases. The CDR3 totals 13 residues. The germline V gene encodes CDR1 KGHSH and CDR2 LQKENI. The CDR3 sequence: CASSRGGNQPQHF. Written as DNA, the CDR3 is TGTGCCAGCTCCCGAGGGGGGAATCAGCCCCAGCATTTT.

The sample holds a few counts of this clonotype. The V gene is TRBV7-2, the J gene TRBJ2-3; 14 positions agree with TRBD2. V gave up 5 bases and J gave up 0 bases; unmatched junction bases: 7. CDR1 is SGHTA, CDR2 FQGNSA, per germline. The CDR3 sequence is 18 residues long. This CDR3 reads CASSPGLAGGQSTDTQYF. CDR3 DNA: TGTGCCAGCAGCCCCGGACTAGCGGGGGGCCAGAGCACAGATACGCAGTATTTT. Drawing the rest from reference TRBV7-2 and TRBJ2-3, the complete variable domain is GAGVSQSPSNKVTEKGKDVELRCDPISGHTALYWYRQSLGQGLEFLIYFQGNSAPDKSGLPSDRFSAERTGGSVSTLTIQRTQQEDSAVYLCASSPGLAGGQSTDTQYFGPGTRLTVL.